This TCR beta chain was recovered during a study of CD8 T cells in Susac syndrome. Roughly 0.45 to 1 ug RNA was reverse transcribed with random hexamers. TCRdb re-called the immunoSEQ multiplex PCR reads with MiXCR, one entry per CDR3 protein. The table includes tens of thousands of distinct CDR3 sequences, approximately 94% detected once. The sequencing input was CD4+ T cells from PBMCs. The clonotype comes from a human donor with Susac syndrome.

CDR3 DNA: TGTGCCAGCAGCTTAGGTGTCAGGGCCCCCCAAGAGACCCAGTACTTC. The encoded protein is CASSLGVRAPQETQYF. This chain connects TRBV7-8 to TRBJ2-5, with D perhaps TRBD1 (5 bases). Germline V gene sequence: CDR1 SGHVS, CDR2 FQNEAQ. The V end was cut by 1 base, the J end by 1 base, with 13 bases between. The CDR3 loop spans 16 amino acids.